The sample holds a few counts of the clone carrying this T cell receptor (beta chain). Antigen specificity is unknown. The CDR3 is 14 amino acids. V gave up 0 bases and J gave up 10 bases, with 13 bases separating them. From germline, CDR1 is PRHDT and CDR2 FYEKMQ (reference sequence). With listed TCR primers and previously described methods, bulk TCR libraries were prepared. TCRdb passed the PCR reads through MiXCR, listing each CDR3 protein once. The table has under 800,000 distinct CDR3 sequences, about 25% seen once. This sample was taken from a study of molecular identifiers for immune sequencing clone quantification. The study's findings and limits: Should identical TCR molecules share a barcode, the sizes of highly expanded clones could be underestimated. Jurkat TCR RNA from one cell was spiked into some 1 million naive cells, and it was reportedly detectable there.

Preparation of naive CD8 libraries involved roughly 19,000 to 1,100,000 sorted cells and 10%, 30% or 50% RNA. The chain links TRBV13 to TRBJ2-1, with D possibly TRBD1 on 6 matching bases. Specimen: naive CD8+ T cells from blood, with Jurkat cell RNA spiked in. Subset described: FACS-sorted CD8+CD4-CCR7+CD45RA+ naive T cells. This receptor was identified in a human donor in good health. Some libraries in this study had Jurkat cell RNA spiked in. The CDR3 nucleotides are TGTGCCAGCAGCTTAGGCACAGGGCCAGGAGAGCAGTTCTTC. Amino acids: CASSLGTGPGEQFF.